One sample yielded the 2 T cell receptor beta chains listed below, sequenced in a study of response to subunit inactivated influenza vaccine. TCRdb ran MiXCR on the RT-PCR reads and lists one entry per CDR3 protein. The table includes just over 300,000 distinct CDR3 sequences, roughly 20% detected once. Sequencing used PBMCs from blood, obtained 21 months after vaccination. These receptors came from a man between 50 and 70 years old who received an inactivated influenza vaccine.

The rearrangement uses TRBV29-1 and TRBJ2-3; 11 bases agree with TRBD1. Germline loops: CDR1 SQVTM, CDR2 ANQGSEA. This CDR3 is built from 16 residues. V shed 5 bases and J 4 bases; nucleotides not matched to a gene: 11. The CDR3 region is CSVIHFGQGASDTQYF. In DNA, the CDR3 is TGCAGCGTTATTCATTTTGGACAGGGGGCCTCAGATACGCAGTATTTT.

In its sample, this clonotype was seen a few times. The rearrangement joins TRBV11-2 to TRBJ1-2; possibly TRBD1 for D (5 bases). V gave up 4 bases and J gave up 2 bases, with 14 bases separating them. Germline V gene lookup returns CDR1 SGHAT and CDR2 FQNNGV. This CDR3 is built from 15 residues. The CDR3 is CASSSPRGPNYGYTF. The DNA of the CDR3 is TGTGCCAGCAGCTCACCTAGGGGTCCCAACTATGGCTACACCTTC.